The present entry profiles one TCR beta chain with its context. CDR3 size: 15 residues. CDR1 and CDR2 from the germline V gene are KGHSH and LQKENI. V was shortened by 4 bases and J by 8 bases, with 18 bases between the two germline ends. The PCR ran on 60 Vbeta and 13 Jbeta primers. Profiling relied on immunoSEQ multiplex PCR, and the TCRdb table lists in-frame clones only, not all of them. The sample has over 45,000 clones, about 81% seen once. This entry comes from a study of cytomegalovirus exposure and HLA in healthy donors. This sequence originates from a boy between 10 and 17 years old in good health and CMV-seropositive. The sequencing sample was made of PBMCs. The chain is built from TRBV18 and TRBJ2-1; tentatively, D is TRBD1 (6 bases). The CDR3 reads CASSRYRERGDEQFF. Written as DNA, the CDR3 is TGTGCCAGCTCACGGTACAGGGAAAGAGGCGATGAGCAGTTCTTC.